This TCR beta chain appears in the sequencing data of a study of identifying expanded T cells in peripheral blood. Collection occurred without any documented infections or immune events in donors. The length of the CDR3 is 14 residues. Germline V lookup: CDR1 PRHDT, CDR2 FYEKMQ (reference sequence). Trimming took 5 bases from V and 8 from J, leaving 15 bases between them. The study, taken as a whole, reports: Differentially abundant clones: about 1.2 between replicates, around 16 at around 14 days, less than 20 at four. Variance in clone template counts between approximately 2-week samples significantly increased with total template count across all healthy donors.

This table comes from immunoSEQ multiplex PCR, and its TCRdb copy is limited to in-frame clones, with some not included. Of around 100,000 clones listed, 80% to 90% are singletons. With regard to this clone: The antigen remains unidentified.

This clonotype was sampled from a person aged 18 to 69 in good health. Sequencing was done on a sample of blood. This chain connects TRBV13 to TRBJ1-4; tentative D call: TRBD1 (6 bases). The CDR3 sequence: CASSLLGAGEKLFF. As DNA, the CDR3 is TGTGCCAGCAGCCTATTGGGGGCCGGGGAAAAACTGTTTTTT.